The following is a T cell receptor (beta chain) sequence with its context. The antigen is unknown. The CDR3 is made up of 12 amino acids. The germline V gene has CDR1 MNHEY and CDR2 SMNVEV (reference sequence). The ends were cut back, 5 bases at V and 1 base at J, with 5 bases in the middle. The sample originates from a study of T cells in localized non-small cell lung cancer. General observations from the study: In uninvolved adjacent lung, T cell clonality reached its highest value, exceeding tumor. Higher T cell density in the blood was associated with longer overall survival, whereas higher adjacent-lung clonality associated with shorter survival. One tumor region alone was sequenced, and heterogeneity therefore remains possible. The appearance of a median about 60 of the top 100 tumor clones was seen in adjacent lung.

Generated by immunoSEQ multiplex PCR, the TCRdb table keeps only in-frame clones and is missing some. The sample lists about 20,000 clones, about nine tenths occurring once. The chain recombines TRBV27 with TRBJ1-1; D call uncertain. Sequencing was performed on PBMCs, taken before any cancer treatment. This receptor was taken from a man aged 35 to 69 with stage II squamous cell lung carcinoma. The CDR3 spells CASSTANTEAFF. CDR3 DNA sequence: TGTGCCAGCAGTACAGCGAACACTGAAGCTTTCTTT.